What follows is one TCR beta chain and its context. V was cut by 5 bases and J by 0 bases, with 16 bases left in between. The CDR3 is 16 amino acids. Germline-derived CDR1 and CDR2 are SEHNR and FQNEAQ (reference sequence). The method was immunoSEQ multiplex PCR; TCRdb's version includes in-frame clones alone and lacks a portion of them. The data show about 190,000 clones, around 86% seen once. The data originate from a study of blood T cell repertoires in COVID-19. Sequencing was carried out using peripheral blood. This chain connects TRBV7-9 to TRBJ1-2; no definite D call. This receptor was taken from a man between 40 and 49 years old with active or convalescent COVID-19. CDR3 sequence: CASSPLLPDPNYGYTF. CDR3 bases: TGTGCCAGCAGCCCCCTGCTGCCAGATCCTAACTATGGCTACACCTTC.